This TCR beta chain derives from a study of human T cells and chemical hapten exposure. Across the whole study: Diphenylcyclopropenone was applied weekly to patients' scalps across the roughly 23-week study.

MiXCR, applied by TCRdb to the RACE reads, yields one record per CDR3 protein. Here the sample spans fewer than 85,000 distinct CDR3 sequences, under 14% being singletons. This clonotype occurred a few times. CDR1 KGHDR and CDR2 SFDVKD come from the germline V gene. The CDR3 runs 13 residues. V lost 6 bases to trimming and J lost 1 base, with 8 bases between them. The time point is: patch test 2, 6 weeks after DPC sensitization. Treatment here: therapeutic diphenylcyclopropenone sensitization with weekly scalp DPC. Total RNA was isolated from unfractionated whole blood. This specimen consisted of whole blood, obtained in connection with sensitization to the hapten diphenylcyclopropenone (DPC). The chain combines TRBV24-1 with TRBJ1-2; a possible D gene is TRBD1 (5 bases). The TCR comes from a man aged 18 to 35 with alopecia areata. Some clones in this sample may be carry-over from other donors' samples. The CDR3 DNA follows: TGTGCCACCAGTCAGGGAGTTAACTATGGCTACACCTTC. Its translation is CATSQGVNYGYTF.